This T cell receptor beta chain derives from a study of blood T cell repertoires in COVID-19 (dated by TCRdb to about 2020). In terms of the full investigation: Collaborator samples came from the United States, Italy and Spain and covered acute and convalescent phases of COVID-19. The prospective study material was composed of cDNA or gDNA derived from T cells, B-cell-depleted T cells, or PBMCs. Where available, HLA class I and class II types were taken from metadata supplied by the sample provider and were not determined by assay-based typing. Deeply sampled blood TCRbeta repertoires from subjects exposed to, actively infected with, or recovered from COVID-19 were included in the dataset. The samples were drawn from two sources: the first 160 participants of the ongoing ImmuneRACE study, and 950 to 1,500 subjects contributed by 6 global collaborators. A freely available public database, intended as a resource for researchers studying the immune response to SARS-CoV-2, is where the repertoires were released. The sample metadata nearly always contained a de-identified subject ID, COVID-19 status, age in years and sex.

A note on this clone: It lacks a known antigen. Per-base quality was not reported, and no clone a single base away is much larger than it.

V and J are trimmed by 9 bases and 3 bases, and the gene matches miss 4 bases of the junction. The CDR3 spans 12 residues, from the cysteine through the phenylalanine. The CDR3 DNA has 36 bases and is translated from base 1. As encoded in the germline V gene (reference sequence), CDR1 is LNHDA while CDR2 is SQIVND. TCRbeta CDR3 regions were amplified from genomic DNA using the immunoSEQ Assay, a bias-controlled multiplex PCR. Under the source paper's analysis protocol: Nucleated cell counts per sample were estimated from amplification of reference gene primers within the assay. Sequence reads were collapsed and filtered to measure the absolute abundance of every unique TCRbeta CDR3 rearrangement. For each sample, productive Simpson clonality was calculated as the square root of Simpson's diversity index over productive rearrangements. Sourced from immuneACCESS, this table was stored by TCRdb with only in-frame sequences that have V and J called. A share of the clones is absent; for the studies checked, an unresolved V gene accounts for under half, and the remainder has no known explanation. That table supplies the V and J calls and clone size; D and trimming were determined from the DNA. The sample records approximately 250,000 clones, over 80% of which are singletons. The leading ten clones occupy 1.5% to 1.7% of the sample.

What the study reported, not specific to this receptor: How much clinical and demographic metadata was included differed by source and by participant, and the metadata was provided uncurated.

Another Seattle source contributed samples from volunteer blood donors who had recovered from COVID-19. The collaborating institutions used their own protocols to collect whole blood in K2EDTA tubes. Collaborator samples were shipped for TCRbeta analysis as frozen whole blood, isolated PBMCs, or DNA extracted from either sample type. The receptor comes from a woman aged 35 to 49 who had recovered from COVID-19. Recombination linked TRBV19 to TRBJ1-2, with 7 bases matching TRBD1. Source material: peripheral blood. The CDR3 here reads CASGDSYYGYTF. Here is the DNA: TGTGCCAGCGGGGACAGCTACTATGGCTACACCTTC.